Listed here are 3 T cell receptor beta chains from one sample, sequenced in a study of cytomegalovirus exposure and HLA in healthy donors. 13 Jbeta primers and 60 Vbeta primers were used for the PCR. Profiling relied on immunoSEQ multiplex PCR, and the TCRdb table lists in-frame clones only, not all of them. The table lists over 100,000 clones. Sample: PBMCs. Source of these receptors: a middle-aged woman in good health and CMV-seropositive.

J is TRBJ1-4 and V is TRBV5-6; D unclear. CDR1 is SGHDT and CDR2 is YYEEEE in the germline V gene. The CDR3 is made up of 16 amino acids. V was pared by 0 bases and J by 0 bases, with 9 bases between. CDR3 protein: CASSLAGGSTNEKLFF. In DNA, the CDR3 is TGTGCCAGCAGCTTGGCCGGAGGTTCAACTAATGAAAAACTGTTTTTT.

V is TRBV7-3 and J is TRBJ1-1; TRBD1 aligns across 7 bases. V was pared by 0 bases and J by 4 bases, with 5 bases of the junction left unmatched. The CDR3 loop spans 15 amino acids. In germline, CDR1 is SGHTA, CDR2 FQGTGA. The CDR3 DNA reads as TGTGCCAGCAGCTTAACCCAGGACAGGACCACTGAAGCTTTCTTT. It yields the protein CASSLTQDRTTEAFF.

J is TRBJ1-5 and V is TRBV19, with 7 bases aligning to TRBD1. CDR1 and CDR2 (germline): LNHDA, SQIVND (reference sequence). With V trimmed by 2 bases and J by 3 bases, 4 bases remained unmatched. This CDR3 contains 15 residues. CDR3 region: CASSIPGGDNQPQHF. CDR3 nucleotides: TGTGCCAGTAGTATACCAGGGGGTGACAATCAGCCCCAGCATTTT.